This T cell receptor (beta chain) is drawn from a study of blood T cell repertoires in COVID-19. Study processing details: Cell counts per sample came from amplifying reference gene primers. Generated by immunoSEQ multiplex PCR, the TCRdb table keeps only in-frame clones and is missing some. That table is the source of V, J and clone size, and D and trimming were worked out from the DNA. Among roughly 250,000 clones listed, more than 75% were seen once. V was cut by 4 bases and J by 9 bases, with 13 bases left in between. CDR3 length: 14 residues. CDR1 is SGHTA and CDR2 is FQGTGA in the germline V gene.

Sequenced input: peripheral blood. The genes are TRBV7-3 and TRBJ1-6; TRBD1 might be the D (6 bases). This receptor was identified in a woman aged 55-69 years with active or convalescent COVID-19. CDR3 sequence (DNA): TGTGCCAGCAGCTCCGGATCCAGGGGTTCACCCCTCCACTTT. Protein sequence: CASSSGSRGSPLHF.